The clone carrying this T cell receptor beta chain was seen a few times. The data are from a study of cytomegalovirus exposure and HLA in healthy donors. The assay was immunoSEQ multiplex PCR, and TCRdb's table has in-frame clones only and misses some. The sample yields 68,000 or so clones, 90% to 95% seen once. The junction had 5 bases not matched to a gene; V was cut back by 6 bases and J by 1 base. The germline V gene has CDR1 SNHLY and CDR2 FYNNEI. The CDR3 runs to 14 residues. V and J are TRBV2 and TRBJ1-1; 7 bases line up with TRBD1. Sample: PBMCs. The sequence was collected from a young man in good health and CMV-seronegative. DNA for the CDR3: TGTGCCAGCAGGACGGGACAGCAGAACACTGAAGCTTTCTTT. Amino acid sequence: CASRTGQQNTEAFF.